This T cell receptor beta chain was profiled in a study of cytomegalovirus exposure and HLA in healthy donors. Researchers ran the PCR with 60 Vbeta and 13 Jbeta primers. Sequenced by immunoSEQ multiplex PCR; TCRdb stores in-frame clones only, minus some. The data show 150,000 to 200,000 clones, with 70% to 80% seen just once and around 2.4% held by the top ten. The CDR3 covers 13 residues. Germline V gene sequence: CDR1 KGHSH, CDR2 LQKENI. Trimming removed 4 bases from V and 6 bases from J, with 9 bases in between. This clone has only a few counts. The chain is built from TRBV18 and TRBJ1-4; D ambiguous. Sequenced sample: PBMCs. The sequence derives from a man in his 60s in good health and CMV-seronegative. CDR3 DNA sequence: TGTGCCAGCTCACTTGGCCGGGATGAAAAACTGTTTTTT. It specifies CASSLGRDEKLFF.